The sequence of this T cell receptor (beta chain) was determined in a study of shared clonotypes between healthy human individuals. Study results and caveats: Since donors were few, the genetic and exposure-history diversity represented was limited. The study sampled only blood, and tissue repertoires likely differ.

Generated by immunoSEQ multiplex PCR, the TCRdb table keeps only in-frame clones and is missing some. The repertoire includes over a million clones, about three quarters of them detected once, and 1.4% sits in the top ten. Of note for this clone: What it binds is not known.

Sequencing was carried out using memory CD4+ T cells sorted from blood. Subset indicated: CD45RA-negative fraction. This sequence originates from a man between 18 and 29 years old in good health.

Written as DNA, the CDR3 is TGTGCCAGTAGTCCTCGAGGCTTCCGCTCTGGGGCCAACGTCCTGACTTTC. This translates into CASSPRGFRSGANVLTF. The chain links TRBV19 to TRBJ2-6; unclear D gene. This CDR3 has 17 amino acids. V lost 5 bases and J lost 0, with 14 bases in between. Germline assignment: CDR1 LNHDA and CDR2 SQIVND (reference sequence).